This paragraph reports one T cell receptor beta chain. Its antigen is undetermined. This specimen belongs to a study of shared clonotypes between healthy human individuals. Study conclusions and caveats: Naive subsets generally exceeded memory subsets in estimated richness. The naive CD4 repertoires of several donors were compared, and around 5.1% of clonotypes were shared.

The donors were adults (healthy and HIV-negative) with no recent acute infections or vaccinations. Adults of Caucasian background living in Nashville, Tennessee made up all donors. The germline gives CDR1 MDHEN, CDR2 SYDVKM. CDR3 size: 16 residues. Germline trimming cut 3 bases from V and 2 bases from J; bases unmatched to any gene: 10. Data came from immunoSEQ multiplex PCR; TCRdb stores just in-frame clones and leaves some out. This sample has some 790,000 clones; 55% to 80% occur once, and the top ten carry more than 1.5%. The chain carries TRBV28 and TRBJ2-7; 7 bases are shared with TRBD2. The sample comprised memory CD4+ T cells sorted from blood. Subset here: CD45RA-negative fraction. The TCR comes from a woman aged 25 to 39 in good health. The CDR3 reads CASSFETGGIPYEQYF. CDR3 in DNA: TGTGCCAGCAGTTTTGAGACGGGGGGAATTCCCTACGAGCAGTACTTC.